The T cell receptor (beta chain) described here comes from a study of blood T cell repertoires in COVID-19. Study information: Samples of COVID-19 (acute and convalescent) were obtained from the United States, Italy and Spain.

Germline V gene lookup returns CDR1 MDHEN and CDR2 SYDVKM. The CDR3 length is 12 residues. Deletions cut 8 bases from V and 9 bases from J, with 14 bases between. Original handling: Amplified reference gene primers provided the basis for estimating nucleated cell counts. Clones were sequenced by immunoSEQ multiplex PCR, and TCRdb holds only the in-frame ones, with some missing. The DNA gave D and trimming, while V, J and clone size come from that table. The sample shows about 270,000 clones, around 90% of them seen only once. Categorization into cohorts depended on clinical history that participants reported. A PCR-confirmed or clinician-diagnosed COVID-19 case had contacted exposed participants within 2 weeks of entry.

This sequence was found in a man aged 40-49 years who had been exposed to COVID-19. The specimen sequenced was PBMCs or T cells enriched from blood (not recorded which). The chain is built from TRBV28 and TRBJ2-4; D might be TRBD2 (5 bases). In nucleotides, the CDR3 is TGTGCCAGCCGTGACCCCGGAGGCATTCAGTACTTC. This sequence encodes CASRDPGGIQYF.